One and the same sample provided the 31 T cell receptor beta chains below, sequenced in a study of blood T cell repertoires in COVID-19. The protocol was immunoSEQ multiplex PCR, while the TCRdb copy is restricted to in-frame clones and leaves out a portion. The profile shows more than 25,000 clones, over 75% of them singletons. Specimen: peripheral blood. The receptors were gathered from a man aged 80 or over with acute or convalescent COVID-19.

This CDR3 is CASSPGQVLNTEAFF. In nucleotides, the CDR3 is TGTGCCAGCAGCCCGGGACAGGTTTTGAACACTGAAGCTTTCTTT. The chain joins TRBV3-1 (or the pseudogene TRBV3-2) to TRBJ1-1; 8 bases align to TRBD1. CDR1 is LGHDT, CDR2 YNNKEL, per germline (reference sequence). The J segment lost 0 bases and the V segment lost 4 bases, leaving 4 bases of the junction unmatched. This CDR3 region has 15 residues.

The chain carries TRBV7-6 and TRBJ2-2, with D perhaps matching TRBD2 (6 bases). This CDR3 region has 14 residues. CDR1 and CDR2 from the germline V gene are SGHVS and FNYEAQ. V lost 2 bases and J 7 bases, leaving 11 bases between the germline ends. This chain's CDR3 is CASSLRRGGGELFF. In nucleotides, the CDR3 is TGTGCCAGCAGCTTACGGCGGGGAGGCGGGGAGCTGTTTTTT.

The V and J genes are TRBV11-2 and TRBJ1-5; D is uncertain. The V gene's germline CDR1 is SGHAT and CDR2 FQNNGV. Trimming removed 3 bases from V and 5 bases from J, with 11 bases in between. There are 14 residues in the CDR3. The CDR3 region is CASSFSGLHQPQHF. For the CDR3, the DNA is TGTGCCAGCAGCTTTTCAGGACTCCATCAGCCCCAGCATTTT.

This clone showed up just once. The genes are TRBV5-1 and TRBJ2-5; 8 bases align to TRBD2. There are 15 residues in the CDR3. V trimming: 3 bases; J trimming: 1 base; junction bases outside the gene matches: 5. Germline V gene sequence: CDR1 SGHRS, CDR2 YFSETQ. The CDR3 sequence is CASSSQTSAQETQYF. The CDR3 DNA follows: TGCGCCAGCAGCTCCCAGACTAGCGCCCAAGAGACCCAGTACTTC.

The V gene is TRBV5-6, the J gene TRBJ2-7, with 8 bases lining up with TRBD2. V dropped 5 bases and J dropped 6; count of bases not matched to a gene: 4. This CDR3 is built from 12 residues. The V gene's germline CDR1 is SGHDT and CDR2 YYEEEE. CDR3 region: CASREAGGEQYF. The CDR3 bases are TGTGCCAGCAGGGAGGCGGGGGGCGAGCAGTACTTC.

The rearrangement uses TRBV9 and TRBJ2-7, with D possibly being TRBD2 (5 bases). The germline V and J ends were trimmed by 1 base and 4 bases, with 15 bases remaining between them. This CDR3 region has 15 residues. The V gene's germline CDR1 is SGDLS and CDR2 YYNGEE. Here the CDR3 reads CASSVSLGIGYEQYF. CDR3 DNA: TGTGCCAGCAGCGTAAGTCTCGGGATAGGGTACGAGCAGTACTTC.

V and J are TRBV12-3 or TRBV12-4 and TRBJ1-1; weak D call: TRBD1 (5 bases). The CDR3 runs 13 residues. Between the trimmed V and J ends, which lost 3 bases and 1 base, there was a span of 6 bases. The CDR3 DNA reads as TGTGCCAGCAGTTTGACAGAGAACACTGAAGCTTTCTTT. Residues: CASSLTENTEAFF.

This clone was detected once. The rearrangement links TRBV28 to TRBJ1-2; D is uncertain. Germline V CDR1 and CDR2: MDHEN, SYDVKM. The germline V and J ends were trimmed by 3 bases and 1 base, with 6 bases remaining between them. The CDR3 runs 13 residues. The CDR3 DNA is TGTGCCAGCAGTTTGACAAGTAACTATGGCTACACCTTC. The encoded protein is CASSLTSNYGYTF.

This rearrangement joins TRBV27 to TRBJ1-1, with TRBD1 matching 8 bases. With 6 bases clipped from V and 4 bases from J, the junction kept 7 bases outside the gene matches. CDR3 length: 14 amino acids. The germline V gene has CDR1 MNHEY and CDR2 SMNVEV (reference sequence). CDR3 protein: CASSRQGQSTEAFF. The CDR3 DNA sequence: TGTGCCAGCAGCCGACAGGGGCAAAGCACTGAAGCTTTCTTT.

The chain combines TRBV9 with TRBJ2-3; TRBD1 matches at 9 bases. Losses at the gene ends were 3 bases for V and 6 bases for J; bases not matched to a gene: 5. CDR1 is SGDLS and CDR2 is YYNGEE in the germline V gene. The CDR3 has 14 residues. This CDR3 is CASSEGTGPDTQYF. The CDR3 DNA sequence: TGTGCCAGCAGCGAGGGGACAGGGCCTGATACGCAGTATTTT.

The chain employs TRBV25-1 and TRBJ1-4; D is possibly TRBD1 (5 bases). The V end lost 5 bases, the J end lost 7 bases, and 20 bases lay between the germline ends. The CDR3 extends over 16 amino acids. Germline V gene data show CDR1 as MGHDK and CDR2 as SYGVNS. CDR3 coding DNA: TGTGCCAGCAGTCCCCGAGGCGGGACTCACCCTGAAAAACTGTTTTTT. Translated: CASSPRGGTHPEKLFF. Full variable domain (outside the CDR3, taken from reference TRBV25-1 and TRBJ1-4): EADIYQTPRYLVIGTGKKITLECSQTMGHDKMYWYQQDPGMELHLIHYSYGVNSTEKGDLSSESTVSRIRTEHFPLTLESARPSHTSQYLCASSPRGGTHPEKLFFGSGTQLSVL.

The V and J genes are TRBV7-2 and TRBJ2-7; 7 bases are a match to TRBD1. Trimming cost V 3 bases and J 6 bases; bases outside gene matches: 2. Germline values: CDR1 SGHTA, CDR2 FQGNSA. The CDR3 is 12 amino acids. CDR3 loop: CASSFRDSEQYF. The DNA of the CDR3 is TGTGCCAGCAGCTTCCGGGACAGCGAGCAGTACTTC.

This chain connects TRBV7-9 to TRBJ2-3; no reliable D call. The CDR3 runs 15 residues. Trimming took 1 base from V and 10 from J, leaving 18 bases between them. Germline-derived CDR1 and CDR2 are SEHNR and FQNEAQ (reference sequence). The CDR3 bases are TGTGCCAGCAGCTTAGGTGTCAGCGAATTGAGATCGCAGTATTTT. Residues: CASSLGVSELRSQYF.

The CDR3 nucleotides read TGTGCCAGCAGCCACCCGGCGGGGGGTTTACCCGAGCAGTTCTTC. This sequence encodes CASSHPAGGLPEQFF. The chain is built from TRBV6-5 and TRBJ2-1, with TRBD2 matching 8 bases. Germline lookup yields CDR1 MNHEY and CDR2 SVGAGI. Trimming at V came to 6 bases and at J to 10 bases, leaving 14 bases not matched to a gene. This CDR3 contains 15 residues.

The chain links TRBV7-8 to TRBJ1-1, with D perhaps matching TRBD1 (5 bases). Germline V CDR1 and CDR2: SGHVS, FQNEAQ. The CDR3 is 15 amino acids. V lost 3 bases and J 3 bases, leaving 14 bases between the germline ends. The CDR3 loop reads CASSFNKGLYTEAFF. The CDR3 DNA follows: TGTGCCAGCAGCTTCAATAAGGGGCTGTACACTGAAGCTTTCTTT.

The chain couples TRBV9 to TRBJ1-1; D is perhaps TRBD1 (5 bases). Germline CDR1 SGDLS, CDR2 YYNGEE. This CDR3 has 15 amino acids. Trimming removed 4 bases at V and 1 base at J, with 14 bases between. CDR3 DNA sequence: TGTGCCAGCAGCCAATCCAGGGTGGGGAACACTGAAGCTTTCTTT. This translates into CASSQSRVGNTEAFF.

The chain joins TRBV10-2 to TRBJ2-3; tentative D call: TRBD1 (5 bases). Germline assignment: CDR1 WSHSY and CDR2 SAAADI. Trimming shortened V by 6 bases and J by 2 bases, and 9 bases separated the two germline ends. This CDR3 region has 13 residues. CDR3 in DNA: TGCGCCAGCAGGGGGCCTAACACAGATACGCAGTATTTT. Translating it yields CASRGPNTDTQYF.

CDR3 residues: CASSLDSMSPLHF. In DNA, the CDR3 is TGTGCCAGCAGCCTGGACAGTATGTCACCCCTCCACTTT. This chain links TRBV7-2 with TRBJ1-6, with TRBD1 as a possible D gene (6 bases). V lost 5 bases, J lost 10 bases, and 12 bases lay in between. CDR1 and CDR2 (germline): SGHTA, FQGNSA. The CDR3 is 13 residues long. Looking up the rest from reference TRBV7-2 and TRBJ1-6 gives the full variable domain: GAGVSQSPSNKVTEKGKDVELRCDPISGHTALYWYRQSLGQGLEFLIYFQGNSAPDKSGLPSDRFSAERTGGSVSTLTIQRTQQEDSAVYLCASSLDSMSPLHFGNGTRLTVT.

The gene calls are TRBV7-9 and TRBJ1-2; 10 bases agree with TRBD1. The trim removed 1 base at V and 5 bases at J, leaving 1 base unmatched. CDR3 length equals 14 residues. CDR1 and CDR2 (germline): SEHNR, FQNEAQ (reference sequence). CDR3 region: CASSLGQGAYGYTF. CDR3 DNA: TGTGCCAGCAGCTTAGGACAGGGGGCATATGGCTACACCTTC.

This sequence joins TRBV12-3 or TRBV12-4 and TRBJ2-7; no definite D call. This CDR3 has 11 amino acids. V lost 3 bases and J lost 5, with 5 bases in between. The CDR3: CASSFLNEQYF. As DNA, the CDR3 is TGTGCCAGCAGTTTTCTTAACGAGCAGTACTTC.

The chain links TRBV5-1 to TRBJ2-3; perhaps TRBD1 as D (6 bases). The ends were cut back, 3 bases at V and 6 bases at J, with 17 bases in the middle. CDR1 and CDR2 (germline): SGHRS, YFSETQ. CDR3 length: 15 amino acids. The CDR3 protein is CASSYNSGVLDTQYF. The CDR3 DNA is TGCGCCAGCAGCTATAATTCAGGGGTACTTGATACGCAGTATTTT.

The gene calls are TRBV6-1 and TRBJ2-3, with a tentative D call TRBD2 (6 bases). Germline CDR1 reads MNHNS; CDR2 reads SASEGT. V was pared by 4 bases and J by 0 bases, with 14 bases between. This CDR3 region has 16 residues. The CDR3 nucleotides are TGTGCCAGCAGTGTGGTCGGGGGACTCAGCACAGATACGCAGTATTTT. Translation gives CASSVVGGLSTDTQYF.

The chain uses TRBV5-5 and TRBJ1-2, with 7 bases matching TRBD1. CDR3 size: 14 residues. Trimming cost V 4 bases and J 3 bases; bases outside gene matches: 6. CDR1 SGHKS and CDR2 YYEKEE come from the germline V gene (reference sequence). In DNA form, the CDR3 reads TGTGCCAGCAGCCACCTCACAGGGGACTATGGCTACACCTTC. Translation: CASSHLTGDYGYTF.

The chain combines TRBV5-8 with TRBJ2-2; tentatively, D is TRBD2 (6 bases). The CDR3 is 17 residues long. Germline V gene sequence: CDR1 SGHTS, CDR2 YDEGEE. Between the trimmed V and J ends, which lost 4 bases and 0 bases, there was a span of 16 bases. CDR3 loop: CASSPNGVAANTGELFF. Here the CDR3 DNA reads TGTGCCAGCAGCCCCAACGGGGTAGCGGCGAACACCGGGGAGCTGTTTTTT.

The chain employs TRBV18 and TRBJ2-5, with 7 bases lining up with TRBD1. The CDR3 spans 15 residues. Germline V gene sequence: CDR1 KGHSH, CDR2 LQKENI. The V segment lost 6 bases and the J segment 1 base; nucleotides outside the gene matches: 8. CDR3 amino acids: CASSRFGTAQETQYF. The DNA for the CDR3 is TGTGCCAGCTCTCGATTTGGGACAGCCCAAGAGACCCAGTACTTC.

This sequence joins TRBV28 and TRBJ1-4, with 8 bases matching TRBD1. Unmatched junction bases numbered 9, after V lost 1 base and J lost 5 bases. The CDR3 is 17 residues long. Looked up from germline, CDR1 is MDHEN and CDR2 is SYDVKM. CDR3: CASSLLGRGPLNEKLFF. Written as DNA, the CDR3 is TGTGCCAGCAGTTTATTAGGCAGGGGGCCCCTGAATGAAAAACTGTTTTTT.

This chain joins TRBV2 and TRBJ1-5; 11 bases are shared with TRBD1. The CDR3 covers 16 residues. Germline-derived CDR1 and CDR2 are SNHLY and FYNNEI. Trimming at V came to 5 bases and at J to 4 bases, leaving 7 bases not matched to a gene. The CDR3 DNA is TGTGCCAGCAGTCGGACAGGGGGCGGTTTGAATCAGCCCCAGCATTTT. It translates to CASSRTGGGLNQPQHF.

The chain uses TRBV5-1 and TRBJ2-5; D unresolved. The CDR3 is 11 residues long. Trimming removed 5 bases from V and 5 bases from J, with 7 bases in between. Germline CDR1 reads SGHRS; CDR2 reads YFSETQ. Written as DNA, the CDR3 is TGCGCCAGCAGGGGCCTGGAGACCCAGTACTTC. Encoded protein: CASRGLETQYF.

This clone has a handful of counts. The chain couples TRBV7-2 to TRBJ2-1; 9 positions agree with TRBD1. Germline CDR1 is SGHTA and CDR2 is FQGNSA. V dropped 3 bases and J dropped 4; count of bases not matched to a gene: 4. This CDR3 spans 15 amino acids. CDR3 bases: TGTGCCAGCAGCTTGATGGGACAGGGTTACAATGAGCAGTTCTTC. It translates to CASSLMGQGYNEQFF.

The count of this clone is one. The chain joins TRBV21-1 to TRBJ1-5; the table calls TRBD1, which could not be checked here. TRBV21-1 is classified as a pseudogene. CDR3 size: 17 residues. The CDR3 reads CASTLSWTGFGNQPQHF. Written as DNA, the CDR3 is TGTGCCAGCACCCTTAGCTGGACAGGGTTTGGCAATCAGCCCCAGCATTTT.

The V and J genes are TRBV5-1 and TRBJ2-1; a possible D gene is TRBD1 (6 bases). Germline CDR1 reads SGHRS; CDR2 reads YFSETQ. The CDR3 spans 16 residues. The germline V and J ends were trimmed by 1 base and 6 bases, with 17 bases remaining between them. CDR3 in amino acids: CASSLSQGSMSNEQFF. The CDR3 DNA reads TGCGCCAGCAGCTTGAGTCAGGGGAGTATGAGCAATGAGCAGTTCTTC. Using reference TRBV5-1 and TRBJ2-1 for the parts outside the CDR3, the full variable domain is KAGVTQTPRYLIKTRGQQVTLSCSPISGHRSVSWYQQTPGQGLQFLFEYFSETQRNKGNFPGRFSGRQFSNSRSEMNVSTLELGDSALYLCASSLSQGSMSNEQFFGPGTRLTVL.